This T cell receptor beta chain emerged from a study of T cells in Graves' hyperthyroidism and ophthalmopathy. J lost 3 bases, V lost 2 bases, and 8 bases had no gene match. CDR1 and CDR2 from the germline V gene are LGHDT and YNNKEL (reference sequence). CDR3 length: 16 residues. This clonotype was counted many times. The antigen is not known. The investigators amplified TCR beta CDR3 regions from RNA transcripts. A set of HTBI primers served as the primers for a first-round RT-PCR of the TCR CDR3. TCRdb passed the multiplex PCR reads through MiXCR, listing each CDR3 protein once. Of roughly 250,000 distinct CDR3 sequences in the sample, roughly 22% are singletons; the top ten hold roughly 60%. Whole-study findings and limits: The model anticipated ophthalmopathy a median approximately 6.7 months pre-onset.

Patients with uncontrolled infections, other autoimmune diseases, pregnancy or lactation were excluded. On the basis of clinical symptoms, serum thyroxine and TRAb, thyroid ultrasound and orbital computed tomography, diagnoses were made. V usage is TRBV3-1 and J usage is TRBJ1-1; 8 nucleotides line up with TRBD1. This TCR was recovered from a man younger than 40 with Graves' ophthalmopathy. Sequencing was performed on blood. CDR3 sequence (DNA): TGTGCCAGCAGCCAAAGGGCAGGGGGCTCGTACACTGAAGCTTTCTTT. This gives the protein CASSQRAGGSYTEAFF.